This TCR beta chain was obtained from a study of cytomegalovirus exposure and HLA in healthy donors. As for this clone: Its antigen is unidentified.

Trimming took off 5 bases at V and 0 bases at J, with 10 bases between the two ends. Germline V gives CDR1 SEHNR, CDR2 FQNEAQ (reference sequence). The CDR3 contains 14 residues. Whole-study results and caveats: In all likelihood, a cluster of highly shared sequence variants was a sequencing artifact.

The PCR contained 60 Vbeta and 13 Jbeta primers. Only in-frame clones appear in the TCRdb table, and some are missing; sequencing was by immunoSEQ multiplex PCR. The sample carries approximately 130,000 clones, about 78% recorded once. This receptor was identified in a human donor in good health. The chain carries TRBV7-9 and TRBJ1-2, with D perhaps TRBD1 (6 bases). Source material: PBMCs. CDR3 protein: CASSPDRTNYGYTF. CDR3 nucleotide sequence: TGTGCCAGCAGCCCAGACAGGACTAACTATGGCTACACCTTC.